The 13 T cell receptor beta chains in this list originate from one sample, sequenced in a study of blood T cell repertoires in COVID-19. Sequenced by immunoSEQ multiplex PCR; TCRdb stores in-frame clones only, minus some. The table lists 120,000 or so clones, about 79% of them singletons, with 30% to 45% in the top ten. The source material was peripheral blood. The receptors here all came from a man in his forties with active or convalescent COVID-19.

The CDR3 loop reads CASSVAPTMTGQPQHF. The DNA of the CDR3 is TGTGCCAGCAGCGTAGCACCCACTATGACAGGTCAGCCCCAGCATTTT. The V call is TRBV9, the J call TRBJ1-5; D may be TRBD1 (6 bases). The CDR3 extends over 16 amino acids. Germline-derived CDR1 and CDR2 are SGDLS and YYNGEE. V was clipped by 0 bases and J by 6 bases, with 16 bases between them.

The CDR3 bases are TGTGCCAGCAGTGAAGCGCCGGCTAGCCGGGCCTACGAGCAGTACTTC. Translation gives CASSEAPASRAYEQYF. The V gene is TRBV2, the J gene TRBJ2-7; D might be TRBD2 (5 bases). The CDR3 has 16 residues. Trimming took off 0 bases at V and 2 bases at J, with 14 bases between the two ends. Per the germline V gene, CDR1 is SNHLY and CDR2 is FYNNEI. Full variable domain (remainder filled in from reference TRBV2 and TRBJ2-7): EPEVTQTPSHQVTQMGQEVILRCVPISNHLYFYWYRQILGQKVEFLVSFYNNEISEKSEIFDDQFSVERPDGSNFTLKIRSTKLEDSAMYFCASSEAPASRAYEQYFGPGTRLTVT.

The chain links TRBV7-2 to TRBJ2-7; no clear D. The germline gives CDR1 SGHTA, CDR2 FQGNSA. There are 16 residues in the CDR3. With 1 base removed from V and 5 bases from J, the gap between germline ends came to 18 bases. For the CDR3, the DNA is TGTGCCAGCAGCTTAGTTCCGAGCCCTACCCCCCACGAGCAGTACTTC. Its protein product is CASSLVPSPTPHEQYF.

V gene TRBV11-2 combines with J gene TRBJ2-2, with TRBD1 matching over 9 bases. V lost 5 bases and J lost 3; bases outside the gene matches: 7. The CDR3 consists of 16 residues. Germline lookup yields CDR1 SGHAT and CDR2 FQNNGV. CDR3 amino acids: CASSRRDRADTGELFF. The CDR3 DNA reads TGTGCCAGCAGCCGCCGGGACAGGGCGGACACCGGGGAGCTGTTTTTT. Using reference TRBV11-2 and TRBJ2-2 for the parts outside the CDR3, the full variable domain is EAGVAQSPRYKIIEKRQSVAFWCNPISGHATLYWYQQILGQGPKLLIQFQNNGVVDDSQLPKDRFSAERLKGVDSTLKIQPAKLEDSAVYLCASSRRDRADTGELFFGEGSRLTVL.

The rearrangement uses TRBV30 and TRBJ2-2; TRBD2 matches 9 bases. From germline, CDR1 is GTSNPN and CDR2 SVGIG (reference sequence). The V segment lost 2 bases and the J segment 4 bases; nucleotides outside the gene matches: 8. This CDR3 is built from 16 residues. CDR3 nucleotide sequence: TGTGCCTGGAGTTTTAGGCGGGGGGGTAGCACCGGGGAGCTGTTTTTT. This encodes CAWSFRRGGSTGELFF.

The chain recombines TRBV5-4 with TRBJ1-1; 10 bases match TRBD1. Germline V gene sequence: CDR1 SGHNT, CDR2 YYREEE (reference sequence). V lost 2 bases, J lost 1 base, and 2 bases stayed unmatched. The CDR3 sequence is 15 residues long. CDR3 coding DNA: TGTGCCAGCAGCTTTTGGGACAGGGGGAACACTGAAGCTTTCTTT. As protein: CASSFWDRGNTEAFF.

The rearrangement uses TRBV7-2 and TRBJ2-5, with 7 bases identical to TRBD1. Germline assignment: CDR1 SGHTA and CDR2 FQGNSA. The CDR3 covers 16 residues. V lost 1 base to trimming and J lost 0 bases; unmatched junction nucleotides: 5. This CDR3 is CASSLEGTVYQETQYF. The DNA of the CDR3 is TGTGCCAGCAGCTTAGAGGGGACAGTTTACCAAGAGACCCAGTACTTC.

V usage is TRBV7-9 and J usage is TRBJ1-5; 12 nucleotides agree with TRBD1. The CDR3 runs to 19 residues. Germline V lookup: CDR1 SEHNR, CDR2 FQNEAQ (reference sequence). V lost 3 bases and J lost 1; bases outside the gene matches: 10. The CDR3, as DNA: TGTGCCAGCAGCTTGACCGGGACAGGGGGCGGAGGGAGCAATCAGCCCCAGCATTTT. Residues: CASSLTGTGGGGSNQPQHF.

This chain uses TRBV5-1 with TRBJ1-1; D might be TRBD1 (5 bases). Germline V gene data show CDR1 as SGHRS and CDR2 as YFSETQ. The CDR3 is 14 amino acids. With 0 bases removed from V and 5 bases from J, the gap between germline ends came to 11 bases. Written as DNA, the CDR3 is TGCGCCAGCAGCTTGGCCGGAGGGGCAACTGAAGCTTTCTTT. Protein sequence: CASSLAGGATEAFF. Using reference TRBV5-1 and TRBJ1-1 for the parts outside the CDR3, the full variable domain is KAGVTQTPRYLIKTRGQQVTLSCSPISGHRSVSWYQQTPGQGLQFLFEYFSETQRNKGNFPGRFSGRQFSNSRSEMNVSTLELGDSALYLCASSLAGGATEAFFGQGTRLTVV.

The V and J genes are TRBV5-8 and TRBJ2-7; 8 bases agree with TRBD1. CDR1 is SGHTS and CDR2 is YDEGEE in the germline V gene. This CDR3 spans 15 amino acids. Losses at the gene ends were 2 bases for V and 5 bases for J; bases not matched to a gene: 9. CDR3 sequence (DNA): TGTGCCAGCAGCTTCGAGGACAGGGCAATCCACGAGCAGTACTTC. This translates into CASSFEDRAIHEQYF.

Note on this clone: In the same sample, other DNA sequences code for this CDR3. V is TRBV28 and J is TRBJ1-2; D unresolved. CDR3 length: 12 amino acids. Trimming took 2 bases from V and 7 from J, leaving 8 bases between them. The germline gives CDR1 MDHEN, CDR2 SYDVKM. The chain's CDR3 is CASSLPPGGYTF. For the CDR3, the DNA is TGTGCCAGCAGTTTACCCCCGGGTGGCTACACCTTC.

The genes are TRBV29-1 and TRBJ2-7, with 8 bases identical to TRBD1. The germline CDR1 and CDR2 sequences are SQVTM and ANQGSEA. V lost 4 bases and J lost 1; bases outside the gene matches: 6. The CDR3 totals 14 residues. DNA for the CDR3: TGCAGCGTTGTGTCCGGGACAGGATCCTACGAGCAGTACTTC. Translating it yields CSVVSGTGSYEQYF.

The chain uses TRBV27 and TRBJ2-3; 10 bases agree with TRBD2. The CDR3 runs to 14 residues. The V segment lost 6 bases and the J segment 3 bases; nucleotides outside the gene matches: 3. Germline values: CDR1 MNHEY, CDR2 SMNVEV (reference sequence). CDR3 protein: CASRSSGRTDTQYF. The CDR3, as DNA: TGTGCCAGCAGATCTAGCGGGAGAACAGATACGCAGTATTTT.